This TCR beta chain is drawn from a study of blood T cell repertoires in COVID-19. CDR1 SGHRS and CDR2 YFSETQ come from the germline V gene. Trimming removed 2 bases from V and 8 bases from J, with 11 bases in between. CDR3 size: 13 residues. The table came from immunoSEQ multiplex PCR; TCRdb's copy has only in-frame clones and leaves some out. In the table there are 200,000 to 250,000 clones, roughly 88% of which are singletons. The chain employs TRBV5-1 and TRBJ2-1; D might be TRBD1 (6 bases). The receptor's source is a woman aged 25 to 39 who had been exposed to COVID-19. The sample comprised PBMCs or T cells enriched from blood (not recorded which). The CDR3 DNA is TGCGCCAGCAGCTTATTAGGGGGTGATGAGCAGTTCTTC. Amino acid sequence: CASSLLGGDEQFF.